This is a list of T cell receptor beta chains from one sample in a study of spatial heterogeneity in lung cancer. MiXCR, applied by TCRdb to the 5' RACE reads, yields one record per CDR3 protein. The sample includes tens of thousands of distinct CDR3 sequences, approximately 10% of them seen just once. Sequencing was performed on PBMCs, taken at follow-up. The receptors were sampled from a male donor with early-stage non-small cell lung cancer. CDR3s include the opening cysteine and the closing phenylalanine or tryptophan. Fields, in order: J gene, clone size, V gene, D gene, CDR3 DNA, CDR3 protein. A D gene is named only where the DNA matches it firmly. Size is omitted from some rows. Given values are once, few, many or a class for expanded clones.

TRBJ2-5 | - | TRBV19 | TRBD1 | TGTGCCAGTAGTCTCATAGGAAACAGGGGGCAAGAGACCCAGTACTTC | CASSLIGNRGQETQYF
TRBJ2-3 | few | TRBV5-5 | - | TGTGCCAGCAGCTTCCAAACTAGCACAGATACGCAGTATTTT | CASSFQTSTDTQYF
TRBJ2-7 | few | TRBV19 | TRBD2 | TGTGCCAGTAGTATTGTTGGAGCGGGAGGGAACCGCGAGCAGTACTTC | CASSIVGAGGNREQYF
TRBJ2-7 | few | TRBV7-9 | - | TGTGCCAGCAGCTTAGGCTTAAGCTCCTACGAGCAGTACTTC | CASSLGLSSYEQYF
TRBJ2-7 | few | TRBV18 | - | TGTGCCAGCTCACCACCGCCGTCGGGGGAGCTGGGGCAGTACTTC | CASSPPPSGELGQYF
TRBJ1-4 | few | TRBV30 | - | TGTGCCTCCTATCAGGGGTTGAGTGAAAAACTGTTTTTT | CASYQGLSEKLFF
TRBJ2-3 | - | TRBV9 | TRBD2 | TGTGCCAGCAGCACCTGGACTAGCGGGGGGACAGATACGCAGTATTTT | CASSTWTSGGTDTQYF
TRBJ1-3 | - | TRBV20-1 | - | TGCAGTGCTAGGGGATCTGGGGTGGACACCATATATTTT | CSARGSGVDTIYF
TRBJ2-5 | many | TRBV20-1 | - | TGCAGTGCGGCGGGGCCCGATCGTCTACCACAAGAGACCCAGTACTTC | CSAAGPDRLPQETQYF
TRBJ2-2 | - | TRBV4-1 | TRBD2 | TGCGCCAGCAGCCTTGTTGGGAGCGGGAGTCACACCGGGGAGCTGTTTTTT | CASSLVGSGSHTGELFF
TRBJ1-1 | many | TRBV24-1 | TRBD1 | TGTGCCACCAGTGATGGGGGACAGGGAACTAGGACTGAAGCTTTCTTT | CATSDGGQGTRTEAFF
TRBJ2-1 | few | TRBV12-3/TRBV12-4 | TRBD1 | TGTGCCAGCAGTTTAACAGGGGTAACCTACAATGAGCAGTTCTTC | CASSLTGVTYNEQFF
TRBJ2-5 | - | TRBV7-9 | TRBD2 | TGTGCCAGCAGCTTGGGACTAGCGGGAGGTGAGACCCAGTACTTC | CASSLGLAGGETQYF
TRBJ1-1 | many | TRBV4-3 | - | TGCGCCAGCAGCCAAGAACCAGGGAACACTGAAGCTTTCTTT | CASSQEPGNTEAFF
TRBJ1-4 | - | TRBV18 | - | TGTGCCAGCTCCCTCGGACAGTTTAATGAAAAACTGTTTTTT | CASSLGQFNEKLFF
TRBJ2-2 | many | TRBV7-3 | - | TGTGCCAGCAGCACCACCGGGTCCGGGGAGCTGTTTTTT | CASSTTGSGELFF
TRBJ1-3 | - | TRBV5-4 | - | TGTGCCAGCAGCTCCGGGGGGCCCAACGAGGCTGGAAACACCATATATTTT | CASSSGGPNEAGNTIYF
TRBJ2-3 | many | TRBV6-4 | TRBD2 | TGTGCCAGCAGTTCCGGACTAGCGGGAGGCACAGATACGCAGTATTTT | CASSSGLAGGTDTQYF
TRBJ2-7 | many | TRBV20-1 | TRBD1 | TGCAGTGCTAGGGTACAGGGGGCGAGCTACGAGCAGTACTTC | CSARVQGASYEQYF
TRBJ2-1 | - | TRBV7-2 | TRBD2 | TGTGCCAGCAGCGGTCGACTAGCGGGAAAAGAGCAGTTCTTC | CASSGRLAGKEQFF
TRBJ2-7 | few | TRBV5-1 | - | TGCGCCAGCAGCTCAAATTTGGCTTTGGTAGGGGCCGAGTCGAACTTC | CASSSNLALVGAESNF
TRBJ1-2 | many | TRBV7-9 | - | TGTGCCAGCAGCTTAGGAGACAGTATCTATGGCTACACCTTC | CASSLGDSIYGYTF
TRBJ2-2 | few | TRBV5-8 | TRBD2 | TGTGCCAGCCCCGGACGAGGGACTAGCGGCAACACCGGGGAGCTGTTTTTT | CASPGRGTSGNTGELFF
TRBJ2-1 | many | TRBV5-1 | - | TGCGCCAGCAGCTTGAACAGTTACAACAATGAGCAGTTCTTC | CASSLNSYNNEQFF
TRBJ1-2 | many | TRBV30 | TRBD1 | TGTGCCTGGAGTGTTCGGGACAGACTCAATTTGAGGAGTGGCTACACCTTC | CAWSVRDRLNLRSGYTF
TRBJ2-3 | many | TRBV10-3 | TRBD1 | TGTGCCATCGGGGACAGTAGCACAGATACGCAGTATTTT | CAIGDSSTDTQYF
TRBJ2-4 | many | TRBV20-1 | - | TGCAGTGCTGGGCGGGGCGCCAAAAACATTCAGTACTTC | CSAGRGAKNIQYF